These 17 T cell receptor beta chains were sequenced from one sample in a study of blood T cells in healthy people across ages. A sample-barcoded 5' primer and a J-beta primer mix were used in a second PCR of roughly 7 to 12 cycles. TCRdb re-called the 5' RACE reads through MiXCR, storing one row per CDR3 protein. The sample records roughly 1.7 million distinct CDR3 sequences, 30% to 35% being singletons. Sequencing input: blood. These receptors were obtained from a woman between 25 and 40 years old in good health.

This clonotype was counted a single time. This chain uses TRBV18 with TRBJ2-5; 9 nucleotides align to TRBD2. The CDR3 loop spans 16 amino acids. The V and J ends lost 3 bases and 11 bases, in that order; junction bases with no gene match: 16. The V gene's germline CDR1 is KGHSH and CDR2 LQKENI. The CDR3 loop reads CASSPLRAGGHNEQYF. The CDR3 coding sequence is TGTGCCAGCTCACCCCTGAGAGCGGGAGGCCACAATGAGCAGTACTTC.

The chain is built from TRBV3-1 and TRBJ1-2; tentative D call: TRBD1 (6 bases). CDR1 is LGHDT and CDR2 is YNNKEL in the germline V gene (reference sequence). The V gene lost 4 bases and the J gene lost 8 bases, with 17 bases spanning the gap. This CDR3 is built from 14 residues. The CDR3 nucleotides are TGTGCCAGCAGCCCACGGTCGGGGGGCGAAGGCTACACCTTC. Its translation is CASSPRSGGEGYTF.

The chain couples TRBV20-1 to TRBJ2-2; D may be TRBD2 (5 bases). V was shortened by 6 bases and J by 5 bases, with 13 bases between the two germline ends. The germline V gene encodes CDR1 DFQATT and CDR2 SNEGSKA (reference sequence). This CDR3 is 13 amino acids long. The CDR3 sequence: CSAAGRGTGELFF. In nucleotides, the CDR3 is TGCAGTGCCGCGGGCCGAGGAACCGGGGAGCTGTTTTTT.

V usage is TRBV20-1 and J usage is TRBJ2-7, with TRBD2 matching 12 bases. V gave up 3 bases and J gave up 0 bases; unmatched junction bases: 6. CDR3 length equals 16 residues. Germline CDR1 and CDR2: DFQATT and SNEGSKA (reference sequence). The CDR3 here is CSARVTSGGFSYEQYF. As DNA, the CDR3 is TGCAGTGCTAGGGTCACTAGCGGGGGGTTCTCCTACGAGCAGTACTTC.

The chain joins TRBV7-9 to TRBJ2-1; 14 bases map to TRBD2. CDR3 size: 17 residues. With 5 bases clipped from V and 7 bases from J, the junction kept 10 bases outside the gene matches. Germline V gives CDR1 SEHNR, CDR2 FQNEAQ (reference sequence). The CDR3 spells CASSPRLAGGLTNEQFF. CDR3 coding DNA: TGTGCCAGCAGCCCCCGACTAGCGGGGGGGCTTACGAATGAGCAGTTCTTC.

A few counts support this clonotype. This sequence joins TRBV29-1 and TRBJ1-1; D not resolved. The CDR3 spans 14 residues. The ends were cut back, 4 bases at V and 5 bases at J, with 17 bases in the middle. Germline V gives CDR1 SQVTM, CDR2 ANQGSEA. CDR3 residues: CSVAPRVPGTEAFF. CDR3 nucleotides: TGCAGCGTTGCCCCCCGCGTTCCGGGAACTGAAGCTTTCTTT.

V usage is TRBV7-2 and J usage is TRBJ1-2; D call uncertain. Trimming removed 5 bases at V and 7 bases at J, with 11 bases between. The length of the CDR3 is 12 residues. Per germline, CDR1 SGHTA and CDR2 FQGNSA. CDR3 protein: CASSPLFGGYTF. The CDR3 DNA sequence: TGTGCCAGCAGCCCCCTTTTTGGTGGCTACACCTTC.

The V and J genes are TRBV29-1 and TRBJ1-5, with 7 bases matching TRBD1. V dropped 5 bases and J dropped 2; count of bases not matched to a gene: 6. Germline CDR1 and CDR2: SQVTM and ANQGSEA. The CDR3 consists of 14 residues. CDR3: CSVSRGDGNQPQHF. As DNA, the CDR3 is TGCAGCGTTTCCAGGGGGGATGGCAATCAGCCCCAGCATTTT.

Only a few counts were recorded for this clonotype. CDR3 sequence reads: CASRWTLGGETQYF. In DNA, the CDR3 is TGCGCCAGCAGGTGGACTTTAGGAGGAGAGACCCAGTACTTC. J is TRBJ2-5 and V is TRBV5-1; D possibly corresponds to TRBD2 (5 bases). Trimming left V 5 bases short and J 4 bases short, with 15 bases between. The germline CDR1 and CDR2 sequences are SGHRS and YFSETQ. This CDR3 is built from 14 residues. Drawing the rest from reference TRBV5-1 and TRBJ2-5, the complete variable domain is KAGVTQTPRYLIKTRGQQVTLSCSPISGHRSVSWYQQTPGQGLQFLFEYFSETQRNKGNFPGRFSGRQFSNSRSEMNVSTLELGDSALYLCASRWTLGGETQYFGPGTRLLVL.

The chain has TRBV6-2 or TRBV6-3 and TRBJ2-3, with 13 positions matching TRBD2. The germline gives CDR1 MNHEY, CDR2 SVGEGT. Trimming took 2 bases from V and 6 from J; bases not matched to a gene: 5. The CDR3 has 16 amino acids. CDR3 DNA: TGTGCCAGCAGTTACCTACTAGCGGGAGGGATGGATACGCAGTATTTT. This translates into CASSYLLAGGMDTQYF.

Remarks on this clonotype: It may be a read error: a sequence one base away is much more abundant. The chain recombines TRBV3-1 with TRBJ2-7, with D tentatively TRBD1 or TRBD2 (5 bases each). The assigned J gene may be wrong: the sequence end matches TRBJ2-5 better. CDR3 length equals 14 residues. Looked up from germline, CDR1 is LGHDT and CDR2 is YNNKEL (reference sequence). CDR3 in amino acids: CVSSQVSGRETQYF. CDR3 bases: TGTGTCAGCAGCCAAGTATCGGGGCGAGAGACCCAGTACTTC.

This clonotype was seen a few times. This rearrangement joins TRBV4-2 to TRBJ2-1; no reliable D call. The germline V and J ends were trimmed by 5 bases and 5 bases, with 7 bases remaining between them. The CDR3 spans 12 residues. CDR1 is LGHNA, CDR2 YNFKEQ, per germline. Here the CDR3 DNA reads TGTGCCAGCAGCATTAACCACAATGAGCAGTTCTTC. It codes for CASSINHNEQFF.

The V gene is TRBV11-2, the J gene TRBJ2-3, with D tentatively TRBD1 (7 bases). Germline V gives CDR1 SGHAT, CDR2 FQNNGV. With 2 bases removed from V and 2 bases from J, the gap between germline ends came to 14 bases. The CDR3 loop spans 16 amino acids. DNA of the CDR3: TGTGCCAGCAGCTTAACCCGGGGGACAGTCACAGATACGCAGTATTTT. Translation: CASSLTRGTVTDTQYF.

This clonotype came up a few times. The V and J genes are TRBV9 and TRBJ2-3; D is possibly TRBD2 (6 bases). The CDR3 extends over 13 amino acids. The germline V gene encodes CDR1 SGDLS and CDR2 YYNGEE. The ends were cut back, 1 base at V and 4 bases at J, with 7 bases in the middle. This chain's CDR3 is CASSVWGADTQYF. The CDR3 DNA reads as TGTGCCAGCAGCGTATGGGGGGCAGATACGCAGTATTTT.

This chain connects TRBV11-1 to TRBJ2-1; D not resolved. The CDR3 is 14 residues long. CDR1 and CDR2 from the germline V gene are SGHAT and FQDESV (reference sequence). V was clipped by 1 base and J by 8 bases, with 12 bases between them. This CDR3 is CASSLVSGGHEQFF. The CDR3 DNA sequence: TGTGCCAGCAGCTTAGTGTCCGGTGGCCATGAGCAGTTCTTC.

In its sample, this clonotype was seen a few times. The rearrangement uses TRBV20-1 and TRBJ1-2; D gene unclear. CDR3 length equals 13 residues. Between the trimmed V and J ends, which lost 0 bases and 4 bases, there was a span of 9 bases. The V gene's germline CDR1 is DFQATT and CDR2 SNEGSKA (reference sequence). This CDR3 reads CSAREALGYGYTF. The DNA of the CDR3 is TGCAGTGCTAGAGAGGCGCTGGGCTATGGCTACACCTTC.

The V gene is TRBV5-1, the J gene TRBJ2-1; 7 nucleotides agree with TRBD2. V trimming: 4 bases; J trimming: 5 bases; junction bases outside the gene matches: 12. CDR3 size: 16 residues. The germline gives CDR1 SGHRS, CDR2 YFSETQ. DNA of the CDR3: TGCGCCAGCAGCCCGGGGGTGTACGGGAGGAACAATGAGCAGTTCTTC. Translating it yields CASSPGVYGRNNEQFF.